This TCR beta chain was profiled in a study of T cell responses to AZD1222 COVID-19 vaccine. The method was immunoSEQ multiplex PCR; TCRdb's version includes in-frame clones alone and lacks a portion of them. Of 55,000 to 65,000 clones in the sample, around 80% were seen once. This clone was seen a handful of times. This CDR3 comprises 16 residues. CDR1 is MDHEN and CDR2 is SYDVKM in the germline V gene. Trimming removed 5 bases from V and 3 bases from J, with 19 bases in between. The sequence was collected from an adult who received the AZD1222 COVID-19 vaccine. Specimen: peripheral blood, collected 28 days after the second AZD1222 dose. The chain carries TRBV28 and TRBJ1-1; maybe TRBD1 (6 bases). The CDR3 nucleotides read TGTGCCAGCAGTCCTACCAACCCCAGGGGAGACACTGAAGCTTTCTTT. Encoded protein: CASSPTNPRGDTEAFF.